These T cell receptor beta chains were read from a single sample in a study of T cell repertoires in cytomegalovirus infection. Their cognate antigens are unknown. One entry per CDR3 protein, called by TCRdb with MiXCR from the reads. Here the sample spans 800,000 to 950,000 distinct CDR3 sequences, about 31% being singletons. Material: cultured CD8+ T cells from PBMCs, obtained from culture after CMV antigen stimulation. The receptors stem from a human donor in good health (CMV status not recorded). Some clones in this sample may be carry-over from other donors' samples. Each CDR3 is given with its conserved first and last residue. The order of the fields is clone size, D gene, V gene, J gene, CDR3 protein, CDR3 DNA. A D gene is named only where the DNA matches it firmly. For some rows the clone size is stated as once, few or many, or as a class when expanded; others skip it.

>few|TRBD1|TRBV6-6|TRBJ1-4
CASSYTGGDNEKLFF
TGTGCCAGCAGTTACACAGGGGGGGATAATGAAAAACTGTTTTTT
>NA|NA|TRBV4-1|TRBJ1-4
CASMADSELFF
TGTGCCAGCATGGCAGACTCCGAACTGTTTTTT
>NA|NA|TRBV12-5|TRBJ1-1
CASALSGNTEAFF
TGTGCTAGTGCTTTGTCCGGGAACACTGAAGCTTTCTTT
>NA|TRBD1|TRBV19|TRBJ1-1
CATSRRRGTANTEAFF
TGTGCCACTAGTCGGAGGCGGGGGACAGCGAACACTGAAGCTTTCTTT
>once|NA|TRBV7-3|TRBJ1-2
CASSSRNRSPGFYGYTF
TGTGCCAGCAGCTCCCGGAACAGATCCCCGGGGTTCTATGGCTACACCTTC
>NA|TRBD1|TRBV7-6|TRBJ2-5
CASSLVRGPQETQYF
TGTGCTAGCAGCTTAGTCAGGGGGCCCCAAGAGACCCAGTACTTC
>NA|NA|TRBV20-1|TRBJ2-1
CSAKAWDLTNEQFF
TGCAGTGCCAAGGCGTGGGACCTTACAAATGAGCAGTTCTTC
>few|TRBD1|TRBV27|TRBJ2-5
CASSLSGQGLETQYF
TGTGCCAGCAGTTTATCGGGACAGGGGCTGGAGACCCAGTACTTC
>NA|TRBD1|TRBV2|TRBJ1-2
CASSEASTGGDGYTF
TGTGCCAGCAGTGAAGCATCGACAGGGGGCGATGGCTACACCTTC
>NA|NA|TRBV24-1|TRBJ2-3
CATGVGAKASPDTQYF
TGTGCCACCGGTGTAGGGGCCAAAGCCTCGCCAGATACGCAGTATTTT
>NA|NA|TRBV14|TRBJ1-2
CASSQDRRGFYGYTF
TGTGCCAGCAGCCAAGATCGGAGGGGGTTCTACGGCTACACCTTC
>NA|TRBD1|TRBV7-3|TRBJ1-6
CASSLKDRPNSPLHF
TGTGCCAGCAGCTTAAAGGACAGGCCTAATTCACCCCTCCACTTT
>many|NA|TRBV7-8|TRBJ2-1
CASSLVAGRGNEQFF
TGTGCCAGCAGCTTAGTGGCAGGGAGGGGGAATGAGCAGTTCTTC
>NA|TRBD1|TRBV10-3|TRBJ1-3
CAIRDRGAIYF
TGTGCCATCAGGGACAGGGGGGCCATATATTTT
>few|NA|TRBV6-2/TRBV6-3|TRBJ2-3
CASSSGNTQYF
TGTGCCAGCAGTTCTGGGAACACGCAGTATTTT
>many|TRBD1|TRBV6-6|TRBJ1-5
CASSPRGQDYSNQPQHF
TGTGCCAGCAGCCCGCGGGGACAGGACTATAGCAATCAGCCCCAGCATTTT
>NA|TRBD2|TRBV5-4|TRBJ2-2
CASSLRTSGENTGELFF
TGTGCCAGCAGCTTGCGGACTAGCGGGGAGAACACCGGGGAGCTGTTTTTT
>few|NA|TRBV19|TRBJ1-5
CASSIGTVYSNQPQHF
TGTGCCAGTAGTATAGGGACAGTTTATAGCAATCAGCCCCAGCATTTT
>few|TRBD1|TRBV27|TRBJ1-2
CASSLSGQGSYGYTF
TGTGCCAGCAGTTTATCGGGACAGGGGAGCTATGGCTACACCTTC
>few|NA|TRBV7-9|TRBJ2-5
CASHSRRETQYF
TGTGCCAGCCACTCACGGCGGGAGACCCAGTACTTC
>NA|NA|TRBV19|TRBJ1-1
CASRQNPQDTEAFF
TGTGCCAGTAGACAAAATCCCCAAGACACTGAAGCTTTCTTT
>NA|NA|TRBV3-1|TRBJ2-2
CASSQDPTGIGELFF
TGTGCCAGCAGCCAAGATCCCACAGGGATCGGGGAGCTGTTTTTT
>NA|TRBD1|TRBV4-3|TRBJ1-6
CASSQDQQGTGVNVGSPLHF
TGCGCCAGCAGCCAAGATCAACAAGGGACAGGGGTTAACGTCGGTTCACCCCTCCACTTT
>few|NA|TRBV10-3|TRBJ2-7
CAITRGSSYEQYF
TGTGCCATCACGAGGGGAAGCTCCTACGAGCAGTACTTC
>NA|NA|TRBV7-8|TRBJ2-5
CASSSSRRETQYF
TGTGCCAGCAGCTCCTCGCGAAGGGAGACCCAGTACTTC
>many|TRBD2|TRBV7-8|TRBJ2-1
CASSLTSGGVYNEQFF
TGTGCCAGCAGCTTAACTAGCGGGGGGGTATACAATGAGCAGTTCTTC
>NA|NA|TRBV28|TRBJ2-3
CANSPPTYTDTQYF
TGTGCCAACAGTCCCCCCACCTACACAGATACGCAGTATTTT
>many|TRBD1|TRBV11-2|TRBJ2-3
CASSVGTGPRTDTQYF
TGTGCCAGCAGCGTCGGGACAGGCCCTCGCACAGATACGCAGTATTTT
>few|NA|TRBV27|TRBJ2-5
CASGKQDKETQYF
TGTGCCAGCGGGAAACAGGACAAAGAGACCCAGTACTTC
>NA|NA|TRBV7-9|TRBJ1-1
CASSLWPTEAFF
TGTGCCAGCAGCTTATGGCCGACTGAAGCTTTCTTT
>few|TRBD1|TRBV4-1|TRBJ1-1
CASSQGPGQGLMNTEAFF
TGCGCCAGCAGCCAAGGACCGGGACAGGGCCTCATGAACACTGAAGCTTTCTTT
>many|TRBD1|TRBV19|TRBJ1-1
CASGTGRNTEAFF
TGTGCCAGCGGGACAGGGCGGAACACTGAAGCTTTCTTT
>few|NA|TRBV27|TRBJ1-6
CASSLGIDSPLHF
TGTGCCAGCAGTTTGGGCATAGATTCACCCCTCCACTTT
>few|TRBD2|TRBV5-4|TRBJ2-2
CASSLWDYAGELFF
TGTGCCAGCAGCTTGTGGGACTATGCCGGGGAGCTGTTTTTT
>few|NA|TRBV7-6|TRBJ2-3
CASSLRAGSTDTQYF
TGTGCCAGCAGCTTAAGGGCAGGCTCCACAGATACGCAGTATTTT
>few|NA|TRBV6-1|TRBJ2-1
CASGTGFNEQFF
TGTGCCAGCGGCACAGGGTTCAATGAGCAGTTCTTC
>NA|NA|TRBV6-2/TRBV6-3|TRBJ2-6
CASSIAGANVLTF
TGTGCCAGCAGTATCGCTGGGGCCAACGTCCTGACTTTC
>NA|NA|TRBV6-1|TRBJ1-2
CASSEATGATSHGYTF
TGTGCCAGCAGTGAAGCTACAGGCGCTACCAGTCATGGCTACACCTTC
>NA|TRBD1|TRBV6-5|TRBJ1-1
CASSYPPTGGKTEAFF
TGTGCCAGCAGTTACCCTCCGACAGGGGGAAAGACTGAAGCTTTCTTT
>few|NA|TRBV5-8|TRBJ2-3
CASSSQIPRDTQYF
TGTGCCAGCAGCTCGCAAATCCCTAGGGATACGCAGTATTTT
>few|NA|TRBV6-1|TRBJ1-2
CASSEGGTANYGYTF
TGTGCCAGCAGTGAAGGAGGGACGGCAAACTATGGCTACACCTTC
>NA|NA|TRBV12-3/TRBV12-4|TRBJ2-3
CASTPWGGLTDTQYF
TGTGCCAGCACTCCCTGGGGGGGGCTGACAGATACGCAGTATTTT
>NA|TRBD1|TRBV14|TRBJ2-7
CASSLEEQGYYEQYF
TGTGCCAGCAGCCTAGAGGAACAGGGGTACTACGAGCAGTACTTC
>few|TRBD1|TRBV6-5|TRBJ1-4
CASSYSTGGGEKLFF
TGTGCCAGCAGCTACTCGACAGGGGGAGGTGAAAAACTGTTTTTT
>many|TRBD1|TRBV12-3/TRBV12-4|TRBJ1-4
CASSATGTNEKLFF
TGTGCCAGCAGTGCGACAGGGACTAATGAAAAACTGTTTTTT
>NA|NA|TRBV6-1|TRBJ1-1
CASHYGTEAFF
TGTGCCAGCCATTACGGCACTGAAGCTTTCTTT
>NA|NA|TRBV24-1|TRBJ2-1
CATSLDRYYNEQFF
TGTGCCACCAGTCTCGACAGGTACTACAATGAGCAGTTCTTC
>few|NA|TRBV4-1|TRBJ1-2
CASTQGPAPVGYTF
TGCGCCAGCACCCAGGGTCCAGCTCCGGTGGGCTACACCTTC
>many|TRBD2|TRBV12-3/TRBV12-4|TRBJ2-3
CASSPRGTSGWAGTDTQYF
TGTGCCAGCAGTCCACGGGGGACTAGCGGGTGGGCGGGCACAGATACGCAGTATTTT
>few|NA|TRBV19|TRBJ1-6
CASSMGTGSSYNSPLHF
TGTGCCAGTAGTATGGGGACCGGGAGCTCCTATAATTCACCCCTCCACTTT
>few|NA|TRBV7-8|TRBJ1-1
CASTVKGNTEAFF
TGTGCCAGCACCGTAAAGGGGAACACTGAAGCTTTCTTT
>NA|NA|TRBV24-1|TRBJ2-5
CATSDNEETQYF
TGTGCCACCAGTGATAACGAAGAGACCCAGTACTTC
>NA|NA|TRBV6-5|TRBJ1-3
CASRYRYSGNTIYF
TGTGCCAGCAGATACCGGTACTCTGGAAACACCATATATTTT
>NA|NA|TRBV4-1|TRBJ2-5
CASSQVGYQETQYF
TGCGCCAGCAGCCAAGTCGGGTACCAAGAGACCCAGTACTTC
>NA|TRBD2|TRBV9|TRBJ2-3
CASSVAGTSGPRDTQYF
TGTGCCAGCAGCGTAGCCGGGACTAGCGGGCCCCGGGATACGCAGTATTTT